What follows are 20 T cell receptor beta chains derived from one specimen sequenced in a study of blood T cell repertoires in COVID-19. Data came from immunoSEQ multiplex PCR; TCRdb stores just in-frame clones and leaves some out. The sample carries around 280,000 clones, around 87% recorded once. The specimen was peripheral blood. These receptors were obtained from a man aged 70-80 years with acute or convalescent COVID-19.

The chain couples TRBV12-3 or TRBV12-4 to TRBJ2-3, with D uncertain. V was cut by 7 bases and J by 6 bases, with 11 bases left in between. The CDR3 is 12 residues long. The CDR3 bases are TGTGCCAGCACCAAATACTTGGATACGCAGTATTTT. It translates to CASTKYLDTQYF.

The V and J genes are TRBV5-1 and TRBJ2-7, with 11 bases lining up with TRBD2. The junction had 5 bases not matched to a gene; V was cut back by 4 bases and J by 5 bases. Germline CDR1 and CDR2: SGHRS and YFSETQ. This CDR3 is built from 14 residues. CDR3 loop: CASSSSGGADEQYF. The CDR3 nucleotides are TGCGCCAGCAGCAGTAGCGGGGGGGCCGACGAGCAGTACTTC.

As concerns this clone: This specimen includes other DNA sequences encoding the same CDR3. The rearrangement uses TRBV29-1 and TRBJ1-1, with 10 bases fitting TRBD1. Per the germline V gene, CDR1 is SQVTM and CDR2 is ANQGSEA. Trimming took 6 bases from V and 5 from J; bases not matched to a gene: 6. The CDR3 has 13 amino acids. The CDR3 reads CSVGTGVGTEAFF. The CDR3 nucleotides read TGCAGCGTCGGGACAGGGGTGGGGACTGAAGCTTTCTTT. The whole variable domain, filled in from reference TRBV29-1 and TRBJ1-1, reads SAVISQKPSRDICQRGTSLTIQCQVDSQVTMMFWYRQQPGQSLTLIATANQGSEATYESGFVIDKFPISRPNLTFSTLTVSNMSPEDSSIYLCSVGTGVGTEAFFGQGTRLTVV.

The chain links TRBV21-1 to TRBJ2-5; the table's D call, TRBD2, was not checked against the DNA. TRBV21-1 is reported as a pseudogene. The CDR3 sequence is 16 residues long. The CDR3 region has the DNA TGTGCCAGCAGCAGGGGCCGGGAGGGGGAGAGAGAGACCCAGTACTTC. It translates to CASSRGREGERETQYF.

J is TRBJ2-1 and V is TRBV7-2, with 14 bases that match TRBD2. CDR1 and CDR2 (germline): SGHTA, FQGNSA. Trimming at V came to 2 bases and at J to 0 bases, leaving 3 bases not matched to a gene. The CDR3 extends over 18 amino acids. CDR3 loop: CASSLWTSGRPSYNEQFF. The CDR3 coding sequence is TGTGCCAGCAGCTTATGGACTAGCGGGAGGCCCTCCTACAATGAGCAGTTCTTC. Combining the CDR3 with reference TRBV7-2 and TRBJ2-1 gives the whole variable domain GAGVSQSPSNKVTEKGKDVELRCDPISGHTALYWYRQSLGQGLEFLIYFQGNSAPDKSGLPSDRFSAERTGGSVSTLTIQRTQQEDSAVYLCASSLWTSGRPSYNEQFFGPGTRLTVL.

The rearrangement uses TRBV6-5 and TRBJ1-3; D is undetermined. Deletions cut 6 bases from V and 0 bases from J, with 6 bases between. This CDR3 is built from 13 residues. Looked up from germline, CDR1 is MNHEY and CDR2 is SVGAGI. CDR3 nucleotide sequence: TGTGCCAGCAGGGCCATCTCTGGAAACACCATATATTTT. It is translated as CASRAISGNTIYF.

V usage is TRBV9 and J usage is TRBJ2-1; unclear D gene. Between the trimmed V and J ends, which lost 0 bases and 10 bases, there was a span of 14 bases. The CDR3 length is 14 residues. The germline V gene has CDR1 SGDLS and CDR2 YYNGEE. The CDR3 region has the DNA TGTGCCAGCAGCGTAGCCGCCCGCCCAGAAGAGCAGTTCTTC. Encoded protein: CASSVAARPEEQFF.

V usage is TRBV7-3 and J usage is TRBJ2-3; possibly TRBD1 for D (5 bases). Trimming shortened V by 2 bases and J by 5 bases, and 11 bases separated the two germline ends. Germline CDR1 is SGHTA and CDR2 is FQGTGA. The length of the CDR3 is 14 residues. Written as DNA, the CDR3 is TGTGCCAGCAGCTTAGGGGTAGGGGTAGATACGCAGTATTTT. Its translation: CASSLGVGVDTQYF.

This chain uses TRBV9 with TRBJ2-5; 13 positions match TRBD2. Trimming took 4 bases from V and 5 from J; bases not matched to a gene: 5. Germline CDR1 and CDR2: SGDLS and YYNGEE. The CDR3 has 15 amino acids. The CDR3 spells CASSPTSGGRETQYF. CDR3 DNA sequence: TGTGCCAGCAGCCCGACTAGCGGGGGGAGGGAGACCCAGTACTTC.

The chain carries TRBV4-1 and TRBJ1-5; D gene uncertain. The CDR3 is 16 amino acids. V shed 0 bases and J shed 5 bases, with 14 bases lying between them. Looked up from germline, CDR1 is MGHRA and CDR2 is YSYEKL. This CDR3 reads CASSQDGQERYQPQHF. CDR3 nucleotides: TGCGCCAGCAGCCAAGATGGGCAGGAACGTTATCAGCCCCAGCATTTT.

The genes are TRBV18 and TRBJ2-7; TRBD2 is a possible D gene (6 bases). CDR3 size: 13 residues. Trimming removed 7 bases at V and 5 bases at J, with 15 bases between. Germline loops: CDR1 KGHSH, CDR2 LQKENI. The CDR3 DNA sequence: TGTGCCAGCTTAACAAATTCGGGGGACGAGCAGTACTTC. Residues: CASLTNSGDEQYF.

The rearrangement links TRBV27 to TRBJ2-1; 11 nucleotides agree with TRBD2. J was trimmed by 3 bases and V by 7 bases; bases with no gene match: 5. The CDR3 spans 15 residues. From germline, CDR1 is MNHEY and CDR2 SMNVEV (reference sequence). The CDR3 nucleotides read TGTGCCAGCAAGAAAGGGACTAGCGGCTACAATGAGCAGTTCTTC. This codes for CASKKGTSGYNEQFF.

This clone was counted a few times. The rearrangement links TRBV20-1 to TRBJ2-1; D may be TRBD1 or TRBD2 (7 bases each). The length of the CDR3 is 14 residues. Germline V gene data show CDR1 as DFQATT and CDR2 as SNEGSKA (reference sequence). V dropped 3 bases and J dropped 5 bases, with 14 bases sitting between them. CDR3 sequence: CSASGRGPHNEQFF. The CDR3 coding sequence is TGCAGTGCTAGTGGGAGGGGGCCGCACAATGAGCAGTTCTTC.

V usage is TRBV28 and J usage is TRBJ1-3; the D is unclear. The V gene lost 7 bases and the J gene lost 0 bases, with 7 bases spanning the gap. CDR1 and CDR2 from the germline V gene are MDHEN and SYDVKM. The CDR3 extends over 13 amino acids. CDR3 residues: CASIQYSGNTIYF. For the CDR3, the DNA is TGTGCCAGCATACAATACTCTGGAAACACCATATATTTT.

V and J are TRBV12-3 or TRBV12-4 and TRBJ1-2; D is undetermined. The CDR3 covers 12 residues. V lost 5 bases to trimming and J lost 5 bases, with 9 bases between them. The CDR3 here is CASSPQVYGYTF. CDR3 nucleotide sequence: TGTGCCAGCAGTCCGCAGGTGTATGGCTACACCTTC.

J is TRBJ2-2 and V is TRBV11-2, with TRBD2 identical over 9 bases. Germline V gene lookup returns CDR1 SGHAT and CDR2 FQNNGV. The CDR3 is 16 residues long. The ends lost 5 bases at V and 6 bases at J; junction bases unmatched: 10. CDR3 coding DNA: TGTGCCAGCAGCCCCCGGGGTAGCGGGAGAGCCGGGGAGCTGTTTTTT. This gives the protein CASSPRGSGRAGELFF. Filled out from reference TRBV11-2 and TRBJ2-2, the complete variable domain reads EAGVAQSPRYKIIEKRQSVAFWCNPISGHATLYWYQQILGQGPKLLIQFQNNGVVDDSQLPKDRFSAERLKGVDSTLKIQPAKLEDSAVYLCASSPRGSGRAGELFFGEGSRLTVL.

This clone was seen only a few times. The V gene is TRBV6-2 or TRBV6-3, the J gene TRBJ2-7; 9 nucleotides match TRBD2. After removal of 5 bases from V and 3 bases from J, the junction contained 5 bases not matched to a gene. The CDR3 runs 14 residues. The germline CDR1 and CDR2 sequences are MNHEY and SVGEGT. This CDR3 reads CASSRLAEGYEQYF. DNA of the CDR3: TGTGCCAGCAGTCGACTAGCGGAGGGCTACGAGCAGTACTTC.

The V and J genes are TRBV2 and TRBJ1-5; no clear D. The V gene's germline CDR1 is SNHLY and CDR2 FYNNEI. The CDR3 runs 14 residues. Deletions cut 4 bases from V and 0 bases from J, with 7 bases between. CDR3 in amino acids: CASSGTYSNQPQHF. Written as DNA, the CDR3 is TGTGCCAGCAGTGGCACATATAGCAATCAGCCCCAGCATTTT.

The CDR3 DNA reads TGTGCCAGCAGCCAAGGAACAGGGGGCTCTGGAAACACCATATATTTT. Amino acid sequence: CASSQGTGGSGNTIYF. The chain recombines TRBV3-1 (or the pseudogene TRBV3-2) with TRBJ1-3; 8 positions match TRBD1. Germline lookup yields CDR1 LGHDT and CDR2 YNNKEL (reference sequence). V shed 1 base, J shed 0 bases, and the junction held 2 bases outside the gene matches. The CDR3 totals 16 residues.

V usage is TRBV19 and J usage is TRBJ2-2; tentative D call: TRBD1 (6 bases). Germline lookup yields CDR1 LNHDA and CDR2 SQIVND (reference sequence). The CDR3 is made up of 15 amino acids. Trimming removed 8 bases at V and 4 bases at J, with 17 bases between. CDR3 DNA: TGTGCCAGTCTCCAGAGGGGACATCCCACCGGGGAGCTGTTTTTT. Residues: CASLQRGHPTGELFF.